This T cell receptor (beta chain) comes out of a study of PD-1 blockade in classical Hodgkin lymphoma. V lost 4 bases and J lost 5; bases outside the gene matches: 5. CDR1 is SGHTA, CDR2 FQGNSA, per germline. The CDR3 is 14 amino acids. Brentuximab vedotin exposure varied, and every patient relapsed after autologous stem cell transplantation. Sequencing used immunoSEQ multiplex PCR; TCRdb keeps in-frame clones, though not all of them. The table records about 100,000 clones, around 89% of them present only once. The V call is TRBV7-2, the J call TRBJ2-5; TRBD1 aligns across 9 bases. The sample in question was peripheral blood mononuclear cells (PBMCs), obtained before the second cycle of nivolumab. The sequence was obtained from a human donor with classical Hodgkin lymphoma. The CDR3 DNA follows: TGTGCCAGCAGCTACTACAGGGGGCCGGAGACCCAGTACTTC. Translated: CASSYYRGPETQYF.